A single sample is the source of the 5 T cell receptor beta chains below, sequenced in a study of T cell changes during pregnancy in multiple sclerosis. Clones were sequenced by immunoSEQ multiplex PCR, and TCRdb holds only the in-frame ones, with some missing. Among about 71,000 clones listed, around 94% were seen once. The source material was peripheral blood, sampled in the third trimester of pregnancy. These receptors came from a female donor with multiple sclerosis, enrolled in a pregnancy study.

The chain combines TRBV7-2 with TRBJ2-3; D gene ambiguous. Germline lookup yields CDR1 SGHTA and CDR2 FQGNSA. This CDR3 is 12 amino acids long. V lost 5 bases and J lost 12, with 15 bases in between. This CDR3 is CASSPTRESQYF. The CDR3 coding sequence is TGTGCCAGCAGCCCTACGAGAGAGTCTCAGTATTTT.

This clone appeared once. This chain uses TRBV10-1 with TRBJ2-7; TRBD1 matches 7 bases. The CDR3 has 14 residues. V trimming: 2 bases; J trimming: 6 bases; junction bases outside the gene matches: 7. The germline gives CDR1 WNHNN, CDR2 SYGVQD (reference sequence). CDR3 protein: CASSEGTARSEQYF. CDR3 DNA sequence: TGCGCCAGCAGTGAGGGGACAGCCCGCTCCGAGCAGTACTTC.

This rearrangement joins TRBV4-2 to TRBJ2-5; TRBD1 agrees at 8 bases. Losses at the gene ends were 0 bases for V and 5 bases for J; bases not matched to a gene: 8. In germline, CDR1 is LGHNA, CDR2 YNFKEQ. The length of the CDR3 is 16 residues. The chain's CDR3 is CASSQDSGQGGETQYF. The CDR3 bases are TGTGCCAGCAGCCAAGATTCCGGACAGGGCGGGGAGACCCAGTACTTC.

This clone has just one count. This chain connects TRBV19 to TRBJ2-1, with 12 bases lining up with TRBD2. Trimming cost V 7 bases and J 4 bases; bases outside gene matches: 5. The CDR3 is 15 amino acids. Germline V gene sequence: CDR1 LNHDA, CDR2 SQIVND (reference sequence). In nucleotides, the CDR3 is TGTGCCAGTACCCGACTAGCGGGAGCTTACAATGAGCAGTTCTTC. This sequence encodes CASTRLAGAYNEQFF. The variable domain in full, completed from reference TRBV19 and TRBJ2-1, reads DGGITQSPKYLFRKEGQNVTLSCEQNLNHDAMYWYRQDPGQGLRLIYYSQIVNDFQKGDIAEGYSVSREKKESFPLTVTSAQKNPTAFYLCASTRLAGAYNEQFFGPGTRLTVL.

The genes are TRBV5-4 and TRBJ2-4; 10 positions agree with TRBD1. CDR3 length equals 15 residues. V shed 0 bases and J 6 bases; nucleotides not matched to a gene: 3. Per the germline V gene, CDR1 is SGHNT and CDR2 is YYREEE (reference sequence). As DNA, the CDR3 is TGTGCCAGCAGCTTGGGACAGGGGGCAGGAAACATTCAGTACTTC. Protein: CASSLGQGAGNIQYF.